Following are 12 T cell receptor beta chains from one sample sequenced in a study of regulatory T cells in long-lasting Graves disease. Time point of the sample: newly diagnosed GD, antithyroid drugs for less than 3 months. Researchers made the TCR library from RNA that was extracted from PBMCs. Both iRepertoire HTBI primers and Arm-PCR of CDR3 regions were used to build the TCR beta libraries. TCRdb used MiXCR to reprocess the multiplex PCR reads, holding one entry per CDR3 protein. The sample has fewer than 450,000 distinct CDR3 sequences; roughly 15% are singletons. The same specimen was also included in a second study, on T cells in Graves' hyperthyroidism and ophthalmopathy.

This sample comprised peripheral blood mononuclear cells (PBMCs), obtained at new diagnosis, from a patient treated with antithyroid drugs. The receptor set was obtained from a middle-aged woman with Graves disease.

This clonotype was detected ten times or more. The chain is built from TRBV27 and TRBJ2-1; 7 bases are a match to TRBD2. The CDR3 loop spans 17 amino acids. The germline gives CDR1 MNHEY, CDR2 SMNVEV (reference sequence). V dropped 3 bases and J dropped 4; count of bases not matched to a gene: 12. DNA of the CDR3: TGTGCCAGCAGTTTCGATAATACGGGAGGAAGGTACAATGAGCAGTTCTTC. Its translation is CASSFDNTGGRYNEQFF.

The V and J genes are TRBV19 and TRBJ2-2, with D possibly matching TRBD2 (5 bases). The germline V gene encodes CDR1 LNHDA and CDR2 SQIVND (reference sequence). The CDR3 extends over 14 amino acids. V was cut by 3 bases and J by 7 bases, with 12 bases left in between. Written as DNA, the CDR3 is TGTGCCAGTAGTATTGAGAGGGCCCGCGGGGAGCTGTTTTTT. Translation gives CASSIERARGELFF.

The chain recombines TRBV20-1 with TRBJ2-1; TRBD2 matches 7 bases. Germline V gene sequence: CDR1 DFQATT, CDR2 SNEGSKA (reference sequence). The CDR3 totals 21 residues. V lost 0 bases to trimming and J lost 3 bases; unmatched junction nucleotides: 23. The CDR3 DNA sequence: TGCAGTGCTAGAGATCCTTCGAGGGAGGGGTTAAGGATAAATTACTACAATGAGCAGTTCTTC. This translates into CSARDPSREGLRINYYNEQFF.

At least ten counts were recorded for this clonotype. This chain links TRBV7-8 with TRBJ1-1; 11 bases are a match to TRBD1. The ends lost 5 bases at V and 3 bases at J; junction bases unmatched: 5. Per the germline V gene, CDR1 is SGHVS and CDR2 is FQNEAQ. CDR3 length: 15 residues. The CDR3: CASSRTGGLDTEAFF. The CDR3 coding sequence is TGTGCCAGCAGCAGGACAGGGGGCCTGGACACTGAAGCTTTCTTT.

This chain joins TRBV12-3 or TRBV12-4 and TRBJ2-7; tentatively, D is TRBD2 (6 bases). There are 12 residues in the CDR3. Trimming cost V 8 bases and J 3 bases, with 11 bases left between them. The CDR3 region has the DNA TGTGCCAGCGGGCTCGGGAGCTACGAGCAGTACGTC. Its protein is CASGLGSYEQYV.

In this sample, this clonotype turned up many times. The chain recombines TRBV3-1 with TRBJ1-1, with 8 bases lining up with TRBD1. CDR1 and CDR2 from the germline V gene are LGHDT and YNNKEL (reference sequence). The CDR3 loop spans 16 amino acids. Unmatched junction bases numbered 9, after V lost 3 bases and J lost 3 bases. The CDR3 reads CASSHGQGALHTEAFF. Written as DNA, the CDR3 is TGTGCCAGCAGCCACGGGCAGGGGGCTTTGCACACTGAAGCTTTCTTT. Complete variable domain (other parts from reference TRBV3-1 and TRBJ1-1): DTAVSQTPKYLVTQMGNDKSIKCEQNLGHDTMYWYKQDSKKFLKIMFSYNNKELIINETVPNRFSPKSPDKAHLNLHINSLELGDSAVYFCASSHGQGALHTEAFFGQGTRLTVV.

As concerns this clonotype: Possible read error: a much larger clone is one base away. This chain joins TRBV2 and TRBJ1-1; D remains unclear. From germline, CDR1 is SNHLY and CDR2 FYNNEI. The CDR3 runs to 11 residues. Trimming removed 5 bases at V and 7 bases at J, with 8 bases between. CDR3 region: CASSTFYEAFF. The CDR3 nucleotides are TGTGCCAGCAGTACATTCTATGAAGCTTTCTTT.

This clonotype was counted many times. The chain recombines TRBV12-5 with TRBJ2-7; TRBD2 might be the D (6 bases). V was pared by 2 bases and J by 3 bases, with 20 bases between. CDR1 is LGHNT and CDR2 is FRNRAP in the germline V gene. The CDR3 is 17 amino acids. The CDR3 sequence: CASGLFPPAGTHYEQYF. The CDR3 nucleotides are TGTGCTAGTGGTTTGTTCCCCCCCGCCGGGACTCACTACGAGCAGTACTTC.

This chain joins TRBV7-2 and TRBJ2-2; TRBD1 matches 9 bases. The V gene's germline CDR1 is SGHTA and CDR2 FQGNSA. With V trimmed by 5 bases and J by 7 bases, 5 bases remained unmatched. CDR3 length: 14 amino acids. In nucleotides, the CDR3 is TGTGCCAGCAGCGTGGACAGGGGTATCGGGGAGCTGTTTTTT. It encodes CASSVDRGIGELFF.

This clonotype was detected only a few times. The chain is built from TRBV7-9 and TRBJ1-6; tentative D call: TRBD1 (5 bases). CDR1 SEHNR and CDR2 FQNEAQ come from the germline V gene (reference sequence). The CDR3 is made up of 16 amino acids. Trimming shortened V by 8 bases and J by 8 bases, and 22 bases separated the two germline ends. The CDR3 nucleotides read TGTGCCAGCTCCCGTACAAATCGGGGCCCGGATTCACCCCTCCACTTT. Encoded protein: CASSRTNRGPDSPLHF.

The sample holds many counts of this clonotype. V and J are TRBV7-2 and TRBJ2-7, with 11 bases matching TRBD2. The CDR3 has 15 amino acids. Germline values: CDR1 SGHTA, CDR2 FQGNSA. V dropped 5 bases and J dropped 3; count of bases not matched to a gene: 6. CDR3 coding DNA: TGTGCCAGCAGCAAAACCGGGACTAGCGGCTACGAGCAGTACTTC. As protein: CASSKTGTSGYEQYF.

This clonotype turned up a few times. V gene TRBV24-1 combines with J gene TRBJ1-6, with D uncertain. Germline V gene sequence: CDR1 KGHDR, CDR2 SFDVKD. The CDR3 consists of 9 residues. The V end lost 5 bases, the J end lost 14 bases, and 3 bases lay between the germline ends. The CDR3 sequence is CATSGSLHF. The CDR3 DNA is TGTGCCACCAGTGGATCCCTCCACTTT.